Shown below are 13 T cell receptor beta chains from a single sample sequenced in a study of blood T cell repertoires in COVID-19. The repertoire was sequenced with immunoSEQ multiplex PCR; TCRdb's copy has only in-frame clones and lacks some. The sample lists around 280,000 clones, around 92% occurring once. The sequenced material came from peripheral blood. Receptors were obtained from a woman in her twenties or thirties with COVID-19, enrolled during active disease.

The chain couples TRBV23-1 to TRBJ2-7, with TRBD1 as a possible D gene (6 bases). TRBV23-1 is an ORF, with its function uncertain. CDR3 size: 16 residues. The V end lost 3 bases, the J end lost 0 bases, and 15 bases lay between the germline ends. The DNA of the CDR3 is TGCGCCAGCAGTCACCTGGGACACGGGTTCTCCTACGAGCAGTACTTC. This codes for CASSHLGHGFSYEQYF.

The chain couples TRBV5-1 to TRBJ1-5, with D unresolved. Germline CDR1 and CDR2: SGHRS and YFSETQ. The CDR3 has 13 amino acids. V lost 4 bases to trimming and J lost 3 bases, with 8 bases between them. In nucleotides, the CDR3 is TGCGCCAGCAGCGGAGGGAACAATCAGCCCCAGCATTTT. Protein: CASSGGNNQPQHF.

For the CDR3, the DNA is TGTGCCAGCAGTTACTCCCGATCCTACACTAACAATGAGCAGTTCTTC. This sequence encodes CASSYSRSYTNNEQFF. The J gene is TRBJ2-1, the V gene TRBV6-5, with D hard to call. Looked up from germline, CDR1 is MNHEY and CDR2 is SVGAGI. The CDR3 runs 16 residues. The V end lost 0 bases, the J end lost 5 bases, and 14 bases lay between the germline ends.

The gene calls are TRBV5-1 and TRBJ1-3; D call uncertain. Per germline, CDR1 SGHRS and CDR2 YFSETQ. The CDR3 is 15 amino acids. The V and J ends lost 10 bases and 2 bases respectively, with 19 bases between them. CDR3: CACAKDTRPGNTIYF. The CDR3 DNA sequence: TGCGCCTGTGCCAAAGACACCCGCCCTGGAAACACCATATATTTT.

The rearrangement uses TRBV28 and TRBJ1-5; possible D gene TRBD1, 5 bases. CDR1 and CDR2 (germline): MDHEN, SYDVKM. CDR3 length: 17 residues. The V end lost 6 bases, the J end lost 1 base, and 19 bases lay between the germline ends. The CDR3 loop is CASSVSTDLLSNQPQHF. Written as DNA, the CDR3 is TGTGCCAGCAGCGTATCGACAGACTTATTGAGCAATCAGCCCCAGCATTTT.

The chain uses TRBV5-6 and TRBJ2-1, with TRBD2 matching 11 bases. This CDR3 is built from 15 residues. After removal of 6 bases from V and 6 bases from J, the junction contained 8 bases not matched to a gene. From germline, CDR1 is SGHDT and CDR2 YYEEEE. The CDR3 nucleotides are TGTGCCAGCATCCCGACTAGCGGGGCCCTCAATGAGCAGTTCTTC. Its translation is CASIPTSGALNEQFF.

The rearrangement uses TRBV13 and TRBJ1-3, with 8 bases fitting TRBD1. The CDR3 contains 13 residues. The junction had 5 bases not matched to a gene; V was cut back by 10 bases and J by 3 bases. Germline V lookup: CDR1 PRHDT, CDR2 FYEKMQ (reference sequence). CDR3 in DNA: TGTGCCACCTCACAGGGGGATGGAAACACCATATATTTT. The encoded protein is CATSQGDGNTIYF. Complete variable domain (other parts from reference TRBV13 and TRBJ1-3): AAGVIQSPRHLIKEKRETATLKCYPIPRHDTVYWYQQGPGQDPQFLISFYEKMQSDKGSIPDRFSAQQFSDYHSELNMSSLELGDSALYFCATSQGDGNTIYFGEGSWLTVV.

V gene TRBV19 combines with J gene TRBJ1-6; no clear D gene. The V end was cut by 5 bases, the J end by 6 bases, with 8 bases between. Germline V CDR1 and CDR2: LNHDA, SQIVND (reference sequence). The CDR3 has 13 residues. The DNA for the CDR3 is TGTGCCAGTAGTGGCACAGCTAATTCACCCCTCCACTTT. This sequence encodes CASSGTANSPLHF.

Written as DNA, the CDR3 is TGTGCCAGCAGCCCGGGTATTACGTTCACAGATACGCAGTATTTT. It specifies CASSPGITFTDTQYF. The gene calls are TRBV11-3 and TRBJ2-3; D not resolved. Germline values: CDR1 SGHNT, CDR2 YENEEA. This CDR3 contains 15 residues. Trimming removed 5 bases from V and 2 bases from J, with 14 bases in between.

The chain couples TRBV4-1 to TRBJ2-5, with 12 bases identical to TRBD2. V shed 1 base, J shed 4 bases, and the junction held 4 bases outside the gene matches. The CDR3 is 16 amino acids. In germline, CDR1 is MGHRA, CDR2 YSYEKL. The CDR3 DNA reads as TGCGCCAGCAGCCAAGTACTAGCGGGGGGCGGAGAGACCCAGTACTTC. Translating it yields CASSQVLAGGGETQYF.

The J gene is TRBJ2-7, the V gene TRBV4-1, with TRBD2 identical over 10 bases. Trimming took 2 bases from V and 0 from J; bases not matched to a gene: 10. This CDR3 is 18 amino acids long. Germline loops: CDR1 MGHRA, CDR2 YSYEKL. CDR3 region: CASSQTHTSGAYSYEQYF. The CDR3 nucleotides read TGCGCCAGCAGCCAAACCCATACTAGCGGGGCCTACTCCTACGAGCAGTACTTC.

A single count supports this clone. This chain's CDR3 is CASSSGTGVLTEAFF. The CDR3 coding sequence is TGTGCCAGTAGTAGCGGGACAGGGGTTTTGACTGAAGCTTTCTTT. V gene TRBV19 combines with J gene TRBJ1-1; 10 bases are shared with TRBD1. Unmatched junction bases numbered 7, after V lost 4 bases and J lost 5 bases. The CDR3 loop spans 15 amino acids. The germline gives CDR1 LNHDA, CDR2 SQIVND (reference sequence).

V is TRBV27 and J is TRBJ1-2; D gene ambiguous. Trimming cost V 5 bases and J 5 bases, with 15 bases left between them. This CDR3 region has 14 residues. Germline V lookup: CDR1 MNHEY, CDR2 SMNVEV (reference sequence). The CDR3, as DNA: TGTGCCAGCAGTCCCGGTTACTCTCGTTATGGCTACACCTTC. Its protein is CASSPGYSRYGYTF.